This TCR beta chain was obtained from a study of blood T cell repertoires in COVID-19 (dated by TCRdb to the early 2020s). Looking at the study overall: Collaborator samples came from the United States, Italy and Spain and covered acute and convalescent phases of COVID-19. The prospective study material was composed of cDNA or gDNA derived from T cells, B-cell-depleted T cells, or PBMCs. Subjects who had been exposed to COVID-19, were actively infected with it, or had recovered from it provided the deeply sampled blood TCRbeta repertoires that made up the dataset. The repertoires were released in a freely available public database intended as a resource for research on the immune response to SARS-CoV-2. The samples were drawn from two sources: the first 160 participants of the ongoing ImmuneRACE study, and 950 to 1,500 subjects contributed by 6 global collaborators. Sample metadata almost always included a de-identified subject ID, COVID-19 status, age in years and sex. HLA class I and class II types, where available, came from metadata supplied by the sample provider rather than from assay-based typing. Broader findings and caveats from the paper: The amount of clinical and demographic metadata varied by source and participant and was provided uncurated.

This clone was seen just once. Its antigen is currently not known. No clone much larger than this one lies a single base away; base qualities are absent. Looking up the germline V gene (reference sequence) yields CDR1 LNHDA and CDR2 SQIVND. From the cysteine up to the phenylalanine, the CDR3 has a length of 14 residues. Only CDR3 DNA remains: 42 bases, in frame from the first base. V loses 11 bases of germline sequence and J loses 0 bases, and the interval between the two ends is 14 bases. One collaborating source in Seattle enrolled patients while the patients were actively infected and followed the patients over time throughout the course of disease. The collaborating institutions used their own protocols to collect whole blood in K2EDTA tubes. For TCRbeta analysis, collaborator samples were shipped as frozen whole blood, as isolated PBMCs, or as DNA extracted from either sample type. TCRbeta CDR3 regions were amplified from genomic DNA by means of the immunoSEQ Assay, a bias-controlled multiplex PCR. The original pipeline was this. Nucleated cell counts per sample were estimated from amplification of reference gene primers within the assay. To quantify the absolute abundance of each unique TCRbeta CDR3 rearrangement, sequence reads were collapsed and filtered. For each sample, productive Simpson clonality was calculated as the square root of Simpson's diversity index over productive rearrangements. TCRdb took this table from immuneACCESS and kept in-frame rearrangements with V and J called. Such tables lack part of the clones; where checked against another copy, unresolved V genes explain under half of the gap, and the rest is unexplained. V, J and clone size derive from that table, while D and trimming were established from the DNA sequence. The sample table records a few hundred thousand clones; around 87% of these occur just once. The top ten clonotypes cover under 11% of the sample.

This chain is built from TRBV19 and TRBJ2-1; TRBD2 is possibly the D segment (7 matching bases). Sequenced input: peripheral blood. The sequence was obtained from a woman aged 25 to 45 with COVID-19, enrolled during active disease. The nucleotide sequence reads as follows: TGTGCCGTCGGGGGGCCTAGCTCCTACAATGAGCAGTTCTTC. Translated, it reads CAVGGPSSYNEQFF.